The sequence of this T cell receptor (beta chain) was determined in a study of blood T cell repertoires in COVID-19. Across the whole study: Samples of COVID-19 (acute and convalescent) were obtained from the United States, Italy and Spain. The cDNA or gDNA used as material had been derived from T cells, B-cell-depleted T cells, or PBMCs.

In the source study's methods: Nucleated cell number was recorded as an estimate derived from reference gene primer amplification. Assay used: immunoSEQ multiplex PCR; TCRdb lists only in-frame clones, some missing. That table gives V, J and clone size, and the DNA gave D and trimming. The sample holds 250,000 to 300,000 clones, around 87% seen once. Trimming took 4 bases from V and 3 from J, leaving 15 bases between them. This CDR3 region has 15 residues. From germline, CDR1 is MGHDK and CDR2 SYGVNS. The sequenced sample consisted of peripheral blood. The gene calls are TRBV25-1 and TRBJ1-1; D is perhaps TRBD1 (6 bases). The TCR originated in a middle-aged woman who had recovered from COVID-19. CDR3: CASSASTRGDTEAFF. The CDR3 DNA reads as TGTGCCAGCAGTGCCTCAACCAGGGGTGACACTGAAGCTTTCTTT.